This TCR beta chain was sequenced in a study of shared clonotypes between healthy human individuals. Libraries were prepared by immunoSEQ multiplex PCR; TCRdb keeps only in-frame clonotypes and omits some of them. The sample carries under 550,000 clones, 90% to 96% recorded once. Germline CDR1 reads SGHNT; CDR2 reads YYREEE (reference sequence). The V and J ends lost 0 bases and 8 bases respectively, with 9 bases between them. The CDR3 has 14 amino acids. Sequencing used naive CD4+ T cells sorted from blood. As for subset: CD45RA+ positively selected. The sequence was obtained from a woman in her twenties or thirties in good health. The V call is TRBV5-4, the J call TRBJ1-6; D remains ambiguous. The CDR3 DNA sequence: TGTGCCAGCAGCTTGGCGGGCGCCGATTCACCCCTCCACTTT. This codes for CASSLAGADSPLHF.